The clone carrying this T cell receptor beta chain was detected only a few times. CDR1 is SGHRS, CDR2 YFSETQ, per germline. V lost 4 bases, J lost 0 bases, and 8 bases lay in between. The CDR3 consists of 15 residues. This entry is derived from a study of Graves' ophthalmopathy and Graves' hyperthyroidism. The authors amplified TCR beta CDR3 regions from RNA transcripts. Investigators did first-round RT-PCR with HTBI primers, then second-round multiplex PCR. TCRdb re-derived calls from the multiplex PCR reads in MiXCR, one entry per CDR3 protein. The sample has 350,000 to 400,000 distinct CDR3 sequences; around 17% are singletons.

The TCR sequence derives from a woman younger than 30 with Graves' ophthalmopathy. The chain has TRBV5-1 and TRBJ1-6; D not resolved. What was sequenced was peripheral blood. CDR3 amino acids: CASSVSSSYNSPLHF. CDR3 bases: TGCGCCAGCAGCGTATCAAGCTCCTATAATTCACCCCTCCACTTT.